The next 10 T cell receptor beta chains were all read from a single sample in a study of cytomegalovirus exposure and HLA in healthy donors. Use of 60 Vbeta and 13 Jbeta primers characterized the PCR. The assay was immunoSEQ multiplex PCR, and TCRdb's table has in-frame clones only and misses some. Counted here are about 62,000 clones, just under 75% occurring once; the ten biggest clones make up roughly 5.3%. Sequencing used PBMCs. All receptors derive from a young woman in good health and CMV-seronegative.

V and J are TRBV6-4 and TRBJ2-2; the D gene is possibly TRBD1 (5 bases). Trimming removed 2 bases from V and 7 bases from J, with 11 bases in between. This CDR3 has 14 residues. Germline-derived CDR1 and CDR2 are MRHNA and SNTAGT. CDR3 loop: CASSDKGAGGELFF. The CDR3 coding sequence is TGTGCCAGCAGTGACAAAGGGGCAGGCGGGGAGCTGTTTTTT.

This rearrangement joins TRBV27 to TRBJ2-3, with D unresolved. From germline, CDR1 is MNHEY and CDR2 SMNVEV (reference sequence). The V and J ends lost 9 bases and 3 bases respectively, with 16 bases between them. The CDR3 is made up of 14 amino acids. CDR3 loop: CASSPPYRTDTQYF. The CDR3 nucleotides are TGTGCCAGTAGCCCCCCCTACCGAACAGATACGCAGTATTTT.

The chain is built from TRBV7-8 and TRBJ2-7; TRBD1 matches at 12 bases. J lost 6 bases, V lost 1 base, and 7 bases had no gene match. The CDR3 has 16 residues. Germline V lookup: CDR1 SGHVS, CDR2 FQNEAQ. CDR3 protein: CASSLVRGTGGGEQYV. CDR3 sequence (DNA): TGTGCCAGCAGCTTAGTGCGGGGGACAGGGGGCGGCGAGCAGTACGTC.

This chain links TRBV7-2 with TRBJ2-1; 10 bases fit TRBD2. V shed 3 bases, J shed 4 bases, and the junction held 6 bases outside the gene matches. Germline V gene data show CDR1 as SGHTA and CDR2 as FQGNSA. CDR3 length equals 16 residues. As DNA, the CDR3 is TGTGCCAGCAGCTTCCAACCGGGACTAGCGTACAATGAGCAGTTCTTC. Amino acid sequence: CASSFQPGLAYNEQFF.

CDR3 amino acids: CASSLQTRTSWLAEETQYF. In DNA form, the CDR3 reads TGTGCCAGCAGCTTACAAACCCGGACCTCATGGCTAGCGGAAGAGACCCAGTACTTC. The chain combines TRBV7-6 with TRBJ2-5, with 7 positions matching TRBD2. Germline V gene data show CDR1 as SGHVS and CDR2 as FNYEAQ. The CDR3 has 19 amino acids. Trimming at V came to 2 bases and at J to 3 bases, leaving 18 bases not matched to a gene.

The J gene is TRBJ2-5, the V gene TRBV7-9, with D possibly being TRBD2 (6 bases). The V end was cut by 4 bases, the J end by 1 base, with 10 bases between. CDR3 length: 14 amino acids. CDR1 is SEHNR, CDR2 FQNEAQ, per germline (reference sequence). The CDR3 loop is CASSSSGPQETQYF. In DNA form, the CDR3 reads TGTGCCAGCAGCTCCAGCGGGCCCCAAGAGACCCAGTACTTC.

V and J are TRBV6-1 and TRBJ2-3; D ambiguous. Germline V gene lookup returns CDR1 MNHNS and CDR2 SASEGT. The CDR3 contains 12 residues. V was clipped by 2 bases and J by 6 bases, with 6 bases between them. The CDR3 sequence is CASSETADTQYF. The CDR3 bases are TGTGCCAGCAGTGAAACTGCCGATACGCAGTATTTT.

The chain couples TRBV7-8 to TRBJ1-2; TRBD1 aligns across 12 bases. The CDR3 spans 16 residues. Looked up from germline, CDR1 is SGHVS and CDR2 is FQNEAQ. V was clipped by 4 bases and J by 6 bases; unmatched bases: 9. CDR3 DNA sequence: TGTGCCAGCAGCTCGGGACAGGGGGCGCTTCGGGATGGCTACACCTTC. This codes for CASSSGQGALRDGYTF.

The rearrangement joins TRBV7-6 to TRBJ2-7, with D tentatively TRBD1 (6 bases). The germline V and J ends were trimmed by 0 bases and 5 bases, with 11 bases remaining between them. This CDR3 spans 14 amino acids. Looked up from germline, CDR1 is SGHVS and CDR2 is FNYEAQ. This CDR3 is CASSLAGGLHEQYF. Here the CDR3 DNA reads TGTGCCAGCAGCTTAGCAGGGGGTCTCCACGAGCAGTACTTC.

CDR3 coding DNA: TGCGCCAGCAGCCTAACAGGGGCCGTGGGGACCGGGGAGCTGTTTTTT. Protein product: CASSLTGAVGTGELFF. This chain links TRBV5-1 with TRBJ2-2; 7 bases line up with TRBD1. Losses at the gene ends were 4 bases for V and 5 bases for J; bases not matched to a gene: 11. CDR1 and CDR2 from the germline V gene are SGHRS and YFSETQ. This CDR3 has 16 residues.